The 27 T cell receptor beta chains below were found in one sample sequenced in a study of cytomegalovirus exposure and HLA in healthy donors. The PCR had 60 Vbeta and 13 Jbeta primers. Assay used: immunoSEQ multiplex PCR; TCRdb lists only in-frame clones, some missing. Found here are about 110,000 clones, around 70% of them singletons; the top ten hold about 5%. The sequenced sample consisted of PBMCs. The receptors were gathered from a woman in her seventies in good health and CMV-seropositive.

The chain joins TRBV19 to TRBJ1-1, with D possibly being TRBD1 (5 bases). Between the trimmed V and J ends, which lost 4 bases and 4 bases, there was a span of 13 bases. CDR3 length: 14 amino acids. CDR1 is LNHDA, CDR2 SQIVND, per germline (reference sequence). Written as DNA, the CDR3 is TGTGCCAGTAGTAAAGCAGGGTTGGGCACTGAAGCTTTCTTT. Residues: CASSKAGLGTEAFF.

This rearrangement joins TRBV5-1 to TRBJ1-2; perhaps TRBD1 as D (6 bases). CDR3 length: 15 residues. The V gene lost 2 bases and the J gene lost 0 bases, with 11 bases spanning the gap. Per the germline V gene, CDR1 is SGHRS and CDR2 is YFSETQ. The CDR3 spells CASSLNGQSNYGYTF. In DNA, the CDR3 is TGCGCCAGCAGCTTAAACGGACAGTCTAACTATGGCTACACCTTC.

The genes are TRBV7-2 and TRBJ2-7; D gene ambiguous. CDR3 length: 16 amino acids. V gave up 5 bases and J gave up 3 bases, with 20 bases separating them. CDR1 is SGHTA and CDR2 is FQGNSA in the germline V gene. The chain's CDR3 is CASSPHVSGLGYEQYF. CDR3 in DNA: TGTGCCAGCAGCCCCCATGTCTCTGGCCTTGGCTACGAGCAGTACTTC.

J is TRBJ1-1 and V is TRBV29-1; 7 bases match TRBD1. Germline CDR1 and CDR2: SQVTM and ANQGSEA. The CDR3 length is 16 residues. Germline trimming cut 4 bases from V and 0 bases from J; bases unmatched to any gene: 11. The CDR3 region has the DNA TGCAGCGTTGTTCCACAGGGGTACTTTATGAACACTGAAGCTTTCTTT. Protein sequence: CSVVPQGYFMNTEAFF.

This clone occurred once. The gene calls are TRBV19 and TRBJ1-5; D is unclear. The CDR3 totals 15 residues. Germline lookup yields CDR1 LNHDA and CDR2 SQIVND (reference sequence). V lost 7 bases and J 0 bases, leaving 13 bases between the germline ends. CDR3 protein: CASTPFLASNQPQHF. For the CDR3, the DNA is TGTGCCAGTACCCCTTTTTTGGCTAGCAATCAGCCCCAGCATTTT. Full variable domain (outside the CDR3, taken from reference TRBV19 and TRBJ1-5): DGGITQSPKYLFRKEGQNVTLSCEQNLNHDAMYWYRQDPGQGLRLIYYSQIVNDFQKGDIAEGYSVSREKKESFPLTVTSAQKNPTAFYLCASTPFLASNQPQHFGDGTRLSIL.

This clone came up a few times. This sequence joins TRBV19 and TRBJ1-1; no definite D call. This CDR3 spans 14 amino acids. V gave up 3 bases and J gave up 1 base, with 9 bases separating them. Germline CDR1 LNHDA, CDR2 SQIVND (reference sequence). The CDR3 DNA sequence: TGTGCCAGTAGTATGCGGGAGGGGAACACTGAAGCTTTCTTT. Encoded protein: CASSMREGNTEAFF.

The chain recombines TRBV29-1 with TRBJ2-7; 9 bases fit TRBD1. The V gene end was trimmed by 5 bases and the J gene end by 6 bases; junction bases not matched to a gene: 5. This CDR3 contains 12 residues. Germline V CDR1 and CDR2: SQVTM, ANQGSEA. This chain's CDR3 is CSVRGQGGEQYF. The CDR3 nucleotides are TGCAGCGTTAGGGGACAGGGAGGCGAGCAGTACTTC.

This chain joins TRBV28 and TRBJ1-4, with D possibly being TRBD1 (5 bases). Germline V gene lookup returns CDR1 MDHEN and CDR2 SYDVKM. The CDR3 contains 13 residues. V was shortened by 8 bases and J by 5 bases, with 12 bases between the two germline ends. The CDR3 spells CASLSGGNEKLFF. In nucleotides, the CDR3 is TGTGCCAGCCTTTCCGGGGGGAATGAAAAACTGTTTTTT.

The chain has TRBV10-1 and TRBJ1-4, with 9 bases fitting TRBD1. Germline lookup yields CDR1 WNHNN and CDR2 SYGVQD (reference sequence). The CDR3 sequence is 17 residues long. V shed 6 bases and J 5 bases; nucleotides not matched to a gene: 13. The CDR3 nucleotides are TGCGCCAGCAGGGAACGGGACAGGGTAGAAGTGAATGAAAAACTGTTTTTT. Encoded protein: CASRERDRVEVNEKLFF.

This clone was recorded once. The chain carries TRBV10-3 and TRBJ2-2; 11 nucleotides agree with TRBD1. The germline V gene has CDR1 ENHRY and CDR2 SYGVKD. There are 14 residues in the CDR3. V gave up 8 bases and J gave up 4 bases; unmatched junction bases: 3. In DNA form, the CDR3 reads TGTGCCATCGGGACAGGGGGAGTCACCGGGGAGCTGTTTTTT. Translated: CAIGTGGVTGELFF.

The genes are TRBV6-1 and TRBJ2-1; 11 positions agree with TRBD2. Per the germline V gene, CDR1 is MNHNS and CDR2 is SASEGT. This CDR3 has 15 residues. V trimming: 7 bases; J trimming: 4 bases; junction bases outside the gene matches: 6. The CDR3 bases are TGTGCCAGCATCTCCGGGACTAGCGGTTACAATGAGCAGTTCTTC. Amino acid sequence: CASISGTSGYNEQFF.

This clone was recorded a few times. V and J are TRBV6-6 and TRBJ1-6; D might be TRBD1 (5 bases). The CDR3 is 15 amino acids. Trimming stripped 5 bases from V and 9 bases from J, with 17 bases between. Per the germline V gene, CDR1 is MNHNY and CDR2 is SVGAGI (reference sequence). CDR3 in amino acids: CASSPRDLGGSPLHF. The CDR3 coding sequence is TGTGCCAGCAGTCCCCGGGACCTCGGGGGTTCACCCCTCCACTTT.

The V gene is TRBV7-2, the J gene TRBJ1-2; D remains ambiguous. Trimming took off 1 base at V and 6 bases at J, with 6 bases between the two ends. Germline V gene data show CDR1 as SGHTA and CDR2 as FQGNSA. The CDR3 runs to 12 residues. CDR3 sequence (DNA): TGTGCCAGCAGCTTAGGGGGAGATGGCTACACCTTC. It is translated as CASSLGGDGYTF.

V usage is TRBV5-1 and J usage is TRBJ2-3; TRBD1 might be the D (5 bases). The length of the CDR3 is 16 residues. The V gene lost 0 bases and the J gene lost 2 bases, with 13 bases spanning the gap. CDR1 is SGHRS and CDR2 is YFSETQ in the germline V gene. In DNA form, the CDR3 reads TGCGCCAGCAGCTTGGGGGGCCAATGGGACACAGATACGCAGTATTTT. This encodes CASSLGGQWDTDTQYF.

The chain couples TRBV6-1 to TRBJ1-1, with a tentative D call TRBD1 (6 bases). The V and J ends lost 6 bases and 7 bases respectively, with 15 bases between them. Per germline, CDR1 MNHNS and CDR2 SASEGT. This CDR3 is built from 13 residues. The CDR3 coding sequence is TGTGCCAGCAGCAGGGACATTAGGGGTGAAGCTTTCTTT. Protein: CASSRDIRGEAFF.

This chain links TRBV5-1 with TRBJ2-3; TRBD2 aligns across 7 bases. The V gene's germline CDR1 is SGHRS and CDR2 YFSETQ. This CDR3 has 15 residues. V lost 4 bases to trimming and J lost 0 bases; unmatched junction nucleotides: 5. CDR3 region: CASSPQRGSTDTQYF. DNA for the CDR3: TGCGCCAGCAGCCCCCAGCGGGGTAGCACAGATACGCAGTATTTT.

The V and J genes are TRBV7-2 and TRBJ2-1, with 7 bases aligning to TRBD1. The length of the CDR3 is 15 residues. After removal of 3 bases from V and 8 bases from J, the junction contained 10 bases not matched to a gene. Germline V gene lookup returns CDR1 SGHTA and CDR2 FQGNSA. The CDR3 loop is CASSFQGGMDYEQFF. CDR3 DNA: TGTGCCAGCAGCTTCCAAGGGGGCATGGACTATGAGCAGTTCTTC.

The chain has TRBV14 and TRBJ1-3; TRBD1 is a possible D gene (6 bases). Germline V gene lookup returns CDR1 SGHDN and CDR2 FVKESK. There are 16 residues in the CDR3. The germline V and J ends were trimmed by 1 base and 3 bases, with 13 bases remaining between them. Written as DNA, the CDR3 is TGTGCCAGCAGCCAAGTTGTGGGGGCCGTTGGAAACACCATATATTTT. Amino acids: CASSQVVGAVGNTIYF. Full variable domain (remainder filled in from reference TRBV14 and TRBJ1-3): EAGVTQFPSHSVIEKGQTVTLRCDPISGHDNLYWYRRVMGKEIKFLLHFVKESKQDESGMPNNRFLAERTGGTYSTLKVQPAELEDSGVYFCASSQVVGAVGNTIYFGEGSWLTVV.

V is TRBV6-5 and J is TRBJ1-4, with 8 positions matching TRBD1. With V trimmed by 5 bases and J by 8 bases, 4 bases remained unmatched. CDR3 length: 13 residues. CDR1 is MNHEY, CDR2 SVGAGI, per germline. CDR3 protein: CASSQNRGEKLFF. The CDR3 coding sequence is TGTGCCAGCAGTCAAAACAGGGGGGAAAAACTGTTTTTT.

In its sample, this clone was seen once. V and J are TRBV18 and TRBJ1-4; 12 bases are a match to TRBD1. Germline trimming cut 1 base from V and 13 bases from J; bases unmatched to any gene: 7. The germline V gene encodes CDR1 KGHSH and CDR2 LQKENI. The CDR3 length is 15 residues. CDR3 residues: CASSPLGQGAVGLFF. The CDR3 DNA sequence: TGTGCCAGCTCACCACTGGGACAGGGGGCCGTGGGACTGTTTTTT.

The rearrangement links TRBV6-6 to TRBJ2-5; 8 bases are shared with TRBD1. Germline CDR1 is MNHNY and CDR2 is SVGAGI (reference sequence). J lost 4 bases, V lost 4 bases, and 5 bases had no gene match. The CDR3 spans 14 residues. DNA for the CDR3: TGTGCCAGCAGTTCCGGACAGGGCACAGAGACCCAGTACTTC. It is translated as CASSSGQGTETQYF.

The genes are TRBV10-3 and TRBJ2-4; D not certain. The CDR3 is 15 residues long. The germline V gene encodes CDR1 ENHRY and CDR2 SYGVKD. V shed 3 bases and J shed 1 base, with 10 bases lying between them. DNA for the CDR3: TGTGCCATCAGTGAAGACATGTCGGCCAAAAACATTCAGTACTTC. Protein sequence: CAISEDMSAKNIQYF.

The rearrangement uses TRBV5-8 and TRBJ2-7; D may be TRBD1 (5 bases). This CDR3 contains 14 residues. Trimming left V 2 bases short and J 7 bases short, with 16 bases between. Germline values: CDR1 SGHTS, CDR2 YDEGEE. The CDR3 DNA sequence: TGTGCCAGCAGCTTCGGGTTCATGGGGCGGGAGCAGTACTTC. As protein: CASSFGFMGREQYF.

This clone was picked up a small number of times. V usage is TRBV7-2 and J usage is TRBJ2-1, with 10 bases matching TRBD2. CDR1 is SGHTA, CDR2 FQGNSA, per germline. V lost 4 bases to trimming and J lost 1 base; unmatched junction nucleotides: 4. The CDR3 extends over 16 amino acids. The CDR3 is CASSWNSGGSYNEQFF. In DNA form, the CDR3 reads TGTGCCAGCAGCTGGAATAGCGGGGGGTCCTACAATGAGCAGTTCTTC.

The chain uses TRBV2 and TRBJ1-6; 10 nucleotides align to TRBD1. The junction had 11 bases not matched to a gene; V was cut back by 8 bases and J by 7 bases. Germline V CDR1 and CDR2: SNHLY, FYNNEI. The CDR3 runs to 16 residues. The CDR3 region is CASQKSGTGDNSPLHF. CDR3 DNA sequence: TGTGCCAGCCAAAAGTCAGGGACAGGGGACAATTCACCCCTCCACTTT.

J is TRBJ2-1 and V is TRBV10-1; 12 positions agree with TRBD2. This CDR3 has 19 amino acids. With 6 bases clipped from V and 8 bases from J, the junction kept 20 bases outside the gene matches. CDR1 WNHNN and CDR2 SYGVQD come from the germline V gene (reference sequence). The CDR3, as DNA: TGCGCCAGCAGCGACCCTAGCGGGGGGGCCTATAGACTTCCGGATGAGCAGTTCTTC. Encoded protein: CASSDPSGGAYRLPDEQFF.

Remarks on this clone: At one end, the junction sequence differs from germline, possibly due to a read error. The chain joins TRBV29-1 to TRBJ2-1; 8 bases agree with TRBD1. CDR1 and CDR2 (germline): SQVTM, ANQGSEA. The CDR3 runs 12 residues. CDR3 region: CSVEAGGAKVIF. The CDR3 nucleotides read TGCAGCGTTGAGGCAGGGGGCGCGAAGGTTATCTTC.